This record covers a single T cell receptor (beta chain). This sample stems from a study of blood T cell repertoires in COVID-19. Background on the study: Sources were T cells, B-cell-depleted T cells, or PBMCs; the material itself was cDNA or gDNA.

Assay: immunoSEQ multiplex PCR; the TCRdb copy retains only in-frame clones and omits some. The sample holds about 110,000 clones, 69% seen once. What was sequenced was peripheral blood. The TCR was taken from a man older than 75 with acute or convalescent COVID-19.

The CDR3 DNA sequence: TGTGCCAGCTCACCCCAGGGGTATCAAGAGACCCAGTACTTC. Its protein is CASSPQGYQETQYF. The chain is built from TRBV18 and TRBJ2-5; perhaps TRBD1 as D (6 bases). V gave up 3 bases and J gave up 2 bases, with 10 bases separating them. Germline CDR1 KGHSH, CDR2 LQKENI. The CDR3 contains 14 residues.